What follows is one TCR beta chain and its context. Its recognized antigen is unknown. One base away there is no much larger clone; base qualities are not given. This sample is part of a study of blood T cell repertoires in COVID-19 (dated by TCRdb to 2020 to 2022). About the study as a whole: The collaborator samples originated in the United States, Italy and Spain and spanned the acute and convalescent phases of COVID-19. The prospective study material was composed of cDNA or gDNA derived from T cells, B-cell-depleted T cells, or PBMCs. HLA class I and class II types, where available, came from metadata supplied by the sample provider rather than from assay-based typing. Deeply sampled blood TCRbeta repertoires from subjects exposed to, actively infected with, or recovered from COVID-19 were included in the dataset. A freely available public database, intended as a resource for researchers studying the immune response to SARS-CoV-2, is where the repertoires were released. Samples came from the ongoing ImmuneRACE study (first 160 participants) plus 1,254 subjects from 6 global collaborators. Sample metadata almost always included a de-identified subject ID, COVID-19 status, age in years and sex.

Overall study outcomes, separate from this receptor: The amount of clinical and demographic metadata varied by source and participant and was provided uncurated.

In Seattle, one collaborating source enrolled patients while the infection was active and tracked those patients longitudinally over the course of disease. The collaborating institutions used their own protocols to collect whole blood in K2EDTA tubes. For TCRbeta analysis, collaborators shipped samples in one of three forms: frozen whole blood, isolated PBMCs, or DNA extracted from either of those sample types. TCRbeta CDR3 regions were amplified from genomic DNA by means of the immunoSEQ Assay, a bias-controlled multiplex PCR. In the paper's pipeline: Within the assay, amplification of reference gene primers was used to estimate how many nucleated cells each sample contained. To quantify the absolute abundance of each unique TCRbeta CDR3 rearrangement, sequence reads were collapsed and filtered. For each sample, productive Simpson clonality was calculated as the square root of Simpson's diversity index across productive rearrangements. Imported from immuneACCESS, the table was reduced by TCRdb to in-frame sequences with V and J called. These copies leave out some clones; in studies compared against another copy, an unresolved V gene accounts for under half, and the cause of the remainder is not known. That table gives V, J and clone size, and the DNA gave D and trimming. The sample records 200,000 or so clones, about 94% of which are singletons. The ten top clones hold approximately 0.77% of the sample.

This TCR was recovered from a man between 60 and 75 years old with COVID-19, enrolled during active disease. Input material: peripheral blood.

The CDR3 reads as follows: CASSGTGGRDTQYF. The nucleotides read TGTGCCAGCAGTGGGACAGGTGGGCGGGATACGCAGTATTTT. The chain is made from TRBV2 and TRBJ2-3, with 7 central nucleotides matching TRBD1. Sequences SNHLY (CDR1) and FYNNEI (CDR2) are obtained from the germline V gene. Trimmed from V: 4 bases; trimmed from J: 6 bases; junction bases lacking a gene match: 7. The CDR3 sequence holds 14 residues, the cysteine and phenylalanine included. Kept here is only the CDR3 DNA, which spans 42 bases and is read in frame from base 1.